Presented here are 10 T cell receptor beta chains from one specimen sequenced in a study of T cell responses to AZD1222 COVID-19 vaccine (dated by TCRdb to the early 2020s). Library generation was performed with the immunoSEQ multiplex PCR assay. The table was pulled from immuneACCESS by TCRdb, which kept in-frame rearrangements only. Such tables lose some clones; where checked, under half of the loss comes from unresolved V genes, and the rest has no known cause. The sample has about 140,000 clones on record, more than 70% of them singletons. The biggest ten clones account for 2.5% to 3.5% of the sample. The sample's time point label, decoded: about 28 days (+/-7) after the second vaccine dose. Here the sequenced sample was peripheral blood, taken 28 days after the second AZD1222 dose. These receptors were collected from an adult who received the AZD1222 COVID-19 vaccine.

The chain employs TRBV28 and TRBJ2-2, with TRBD2 matching 9 bases. Germline CDR1 reads MDHEN; CDR2 reads SYDVKM. This CDR3 has 17 amino acids. The junction had 8 bases not matched to a gene; V was cut back by 6 bases and J by 0 bases. The CDR3 sequence is CASRSGGTGANTGELFF. DNA for the CDR3: TGTGCCAGCAGGAGCGGGGGGACTGGCGCGAACACCGGGGAGCTGTTTTTT.

J is TRBJ2-2 and V is TRBV2, with no clear D. This CDR3 is 13 amino acids long. Germline-derived CDR1 and CDR2 are SNHLY and FYNNEI. The V and J ends lost 0 bases and 5 bases respectively, with 4 bases between them. CDR3 in DNA: TGTGCCAGCAGTGAAGCGGGGACCGGGGAGCTGTTTTTT. It translates to CASSEAGTGELFF. The variable domain in full, with the rest retrieved from reference TRBV2 and TRBJ2-2, is EPEVTQTPSHQVTQMGQEVILRCVPISNHLYFYWYRQILGQKVEFLVSFYNNEISEKSEIFDDQFSVERPDGSNFTLKIRSTKLEDSAMYFCASSEAGTGELFFGEGSRLTVL.

CDR3 bases: TGTGCCAGCAGTGACGGACACAACTCTGGAAACACCATATATTTT. This gives the protein CASSDGHNSGNTIYF. This chain connects TRBV6-2 or TRBV6-3 to TRBJ1-3; a possible D gene is TRBD1 (5 bases). With 5 bases removed from V and 0 bases from J, the gap between germline ends came to 11 bases. This CDR3 contains 15 residues. Germline V gene sequence: CDR1 MNHEY, CDR2 SVGEGT.

V gene TRBV7-2 combines with J gene TRBJ2-1; 9 bases agree with TRBD2. The V and J ends lost 3 bases and 8 bases, in that order; junction bases with no gene match: 5. Germline CDR1 and CDR2: SGHTA and FQGNSA. This CDR3 is built from 14 residues. The CDR3, as DNA: TGTGCCAGCAGCTTGTTTCGCGGGGGGGATGAGCAGTTCTTC. Translating it yields CASSLFRGGDEQFF. Full variable domain (rest looked up from reference TRBV7-2 and TRBJ2-1): GAGVSQSPSNKVTEKGKDVELRCDPISGHTALYWYRQSLGQGLEFLIYFQGNSAPDKSGLPSDRFSAERTGGSVSTLTIQRTQQEDSAVYLCASSLFRGGDEQFFGPGTRLTVL.

The chain couples TRBV6-5 to TRBJ1-2; no reliable D call. This CDR3 comprises 12 residues. Trimming cost V 7 bases and J 4 bases, with 10 bases left between them. Germline V CDR1 and CDR2: MNHEY, SVGAGI. The CDR3 is CASNRISYGYTF. In DNA form, the CDR3 reads TGTGCCAGCAACCGGATATCCTATGGCTACACCTTC.

The chain carries TRBV30 and TRBJ2-3; 11 nucleotides match TRBD2. The CDR3 consists of 13 residues. The germline V gene has CDR1 GTSNPN and CDR2 SVGIG (reference sequence). CDR3: CAYGTSGTDTQYF. In nucleotides, the CDR3 is TGTGCTTACGGGACTAGCGGAACAGATACGCAGTATTTT.

The rearrangement joins TRBV6-5 to TRBJ2-7, with 13 bases that match TRBD2. V dropped 5 bases and J dropped 4; count of bases not matched to a gene: 5. Germline values: CDR1 MNHEY, CDR2 SVGAGI. The CDR3 loop spans 15 amino acids. The CDR3 coding sequence is TGTGCCAGCAGTAAGGGACTAGCGGGATCTTACGAGCAGTACTTC. This translates into CASSKGLAGSYEQYF.

This rearrangement joins TRBV15 to TRBJ2-5; 8 nucleotides agree with TRBD1. Germline lookup yields CDR1 LNHNV and CDR2 YYDKDF (reference sequence). The trim removed 1 base at V and 4 bases at J, leaving 11 bases unmatched. This CDR3 has 17 residues. This chain's CDR3 is CATSRALGVQGGETQYF. The CDR3 DNA is TGTGCCACCAGCAGAGCACTGGGGGTACAGGGGGGAGAGACCCAGTACTTC.

This clone was detected only once. This chain links TRBV27 with TRBJ1-5, with 10 bases matching TRBD1. The CDR3 runs to 19 residues. J lost 3 bases, V lost 1 base, and 12 bases had no gene match. The germline CDR1 and CDR2 sequences are MNHEY and SMNVEV (reference sequence). CDR3 in amino acids: CASSLFFRRTGGNNQPQHF. In nucleotides, the CDR3 is TGTGCCAGCAGTTTATTCTTTCGGCGGACAGGGGGTAACAATCAGCCCCAGCATTTT.

The chain has TRBV28 and TRBJ1-2; the match to TRBD1 covers 8 bases. Trimming at V came to 5 bases and at J to 5 bases, leaving 4 bases not matched to a gene. There are 13 residues in the CDR3. The germline V gene encodes CDR1 MDHEN and CDR2 SYDVKM. The CDR3 DNA is TGTGCCAGCAGTGTGGACAGGGAATATGGCTACACCTTC. Protein sequence: CASSVDREYGYTF.